Listed here are 5 T cell receptor beta chains from one sample, sequenced in a study of CD8 T cells in ankylosing spondylitis. One entry per CDR3 protein results from TCRdb running MiXCR on the 5' RACE reads. The table has fewer than 200,000 distinct CDR3 sequences, 9.8% seen once. The sample taken for sequencing was blood, either unsorted or a sorted T cell fraction (not recorded which). These receptors came from a female donor with ankylosing spondylitis or in good health (not recorded which).

In its sample, this clonotype was seen a few times. The chain has TRBV5-6 and TRBJ2-7; D is unresolved. The germline V gene encodes CDR1 SGHDT and CDR2 YYEEEE. The length of the CDR3 is 12 residues. The germline V and J ends were trimmed by 0 bases and 6 bases, with 7 bases remaining between them. DNA for the CDR3: TGTGCCAGCAGCTTGGGACATCCCGAGCAGTACTTC. Encoded protein: CASSLGHPEQYF.

With regard to this clonotype: A junction end diverges from the germline sequence, so it may reflect a read error. The chain carries TRBV9 and TRBJ1-3, with D hard to call. The CDR3 extends over 15 amino acids. The germline CDR1 and CDR2 sequences are SGDLS and YYNGEE. For the CDR3, the DNA is TGTGCCAGCAGCCCCGGAGGTAGCTCTGGAAACACCGTATATTTT. Translated: CASSPGGSSGNTVYF. The variable domain in full, completed from reference TRBV9 and TRBJ1-3, reads DSGVTQTPKHLITATGQRVTLRCSPRSGDLSVYWYQQSLDQGLQFLIQYYNGEERAKGNILERFSAQQFPDLHSELNLSSLELGDSALYFCASSPGGSSGNTVYFGEGSWLTVV.

This chain uses TRBV4-1 with TRBJ2-1; TRBD2 matches 11 bases. This CDR3 contains 17 residues. CDR1 and CDR2 from the germline V gene are MGHRA and YSYEKL. Unmatched junction bases numbered 4, after V lost 1 base and J lost 2 bases. In nucleotides, the CDR3 is TGCGCCAGCAGCCAAGGACTAGCGGGAACCGCCTACAATGAGCAGTTCTTC. Protein: CASSQGLAGTAYNEQFF.

In its sample, this clonotype was seen a few times. The chain combines TRBV7-2 with TRBJ2-3, with 9 bases identical to TRBD2. V gave up 3 bases and J gave up 2 bases; unmatched junction bases: 6. The CDR3 loop spans 16 amino acids. Germline loops: CDR1 SGHTA, CDR2 FQGNSA. The CDR3 DNA follows: TGTGCCAGCAGCTTCCCGACTAGCGGATTCACAGATACGCAGTATTTT. Translated, it gives CASSFPTSGFTDTQYF.

This clonotype was seen repeatedly, ten times or more. The chain couples TRBV4-1 to TRBJ2-3; no reliable D call. This CDR3 has 13 residues. Germline V gene sequence: CDR1 MGHRA, CDR2 YSYEKL. Trimming removed 5 bases at V and 6 bases at J, with 12 bases between. The CDR3 DNA reads TGCGCCAGCAGCTCCCTAATGGGGGATACGCAGTATTTT. Translation: CASSSLMGDTQYF.